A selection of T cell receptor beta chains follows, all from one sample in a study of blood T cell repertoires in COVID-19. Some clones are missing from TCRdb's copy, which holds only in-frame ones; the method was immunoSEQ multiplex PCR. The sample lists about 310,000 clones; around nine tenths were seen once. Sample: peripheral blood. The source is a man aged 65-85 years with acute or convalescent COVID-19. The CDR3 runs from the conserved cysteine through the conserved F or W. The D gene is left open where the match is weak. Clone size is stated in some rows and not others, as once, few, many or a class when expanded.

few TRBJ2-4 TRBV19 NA CASSPRGLAKNIQYF TGTGCCAGTAGCCCCCGGGGGTTGGCCAAAAACATTCAGTACTTC
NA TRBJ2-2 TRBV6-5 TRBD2 CASSYSPAGVTGELFF TGTGCCAGCAGTTACTCACCAGCGGGAGTCACCGGGGAGCTGTTTTTT
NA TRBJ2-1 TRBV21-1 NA CASRSTVTNNEQFF TGTGCCAGCAGGTCGACTGTTACTAACAATGAGCAGTTCTTC
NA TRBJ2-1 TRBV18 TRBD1 CASSQRDRGLVNEQFF TGTGCCAGCTCACAGCGGGACAGGGGATTGGTCAATGAGCAGTTCTTC
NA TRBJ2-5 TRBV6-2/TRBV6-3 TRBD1 CASSRQGETQYF TGTGCCAGCAGCCGACAGGGCGAGACCCAGTACTTC
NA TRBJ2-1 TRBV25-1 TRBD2 CASSETSGTYNEQFF TGTGCCAGCAGTGAAACTAGCGGGACCTACAATGAGCAGTTCTTC
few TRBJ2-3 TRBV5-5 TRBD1 CASSRISGQNTQYF TGTGCCAGCAGCCGCATCTCGGGACAGAATACGCAGTATTTT
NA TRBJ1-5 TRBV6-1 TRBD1 CASSEESGGNQPQHF TGTGCCAGCAGTGAGGAGTCAGGGGGCAACCAGCCCCAGCATTTT
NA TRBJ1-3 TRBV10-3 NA CAISGQLSSGNTIYF TGTGCCATCAGTGGACAGCTGAGCTCTGGAAACACCATATATTTT
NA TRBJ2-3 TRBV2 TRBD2 CASRLAGGPYTQYF TGTGCCAGCAGACTAGCGGGGGGGCCTTATACGCAGTATTTT
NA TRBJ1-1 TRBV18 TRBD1 CASSPGQTNTEAFF TGTGCCAGCTCACCGGGACAGACGAACACTGAAGCTTTCTTT
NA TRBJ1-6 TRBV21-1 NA CASSPRSPLHF TGTGCCAGCAGCCCCCGTTCACCCCTCCACTTT
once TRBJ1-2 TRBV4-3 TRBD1 CASSPSGTGGWDTGYTF TGCGCCAGCAGCCCATCCGGGACAGGGGGTTGGGATACTGGCTACACCTTC
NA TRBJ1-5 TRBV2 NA CASSERQGHQPQHF TGTGCCAGCAGTGAACGGCAGGGTCATCAGCCCCAGCATTTT
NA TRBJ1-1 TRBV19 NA CASSKAGMNTEAFF TGTGCCAGTAGTAAGGCGGGGATGAACACTGAAGCTTTCTTT
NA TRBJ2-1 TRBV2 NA CASRYSGEQFF TGTGCCAGCAGATACAGCGGAGAGCAGTTCTTC
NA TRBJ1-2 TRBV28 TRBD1 CASIEGQGRWGYGYTF TGTGCCAGCATCGAGGGACAGGGAAGATGGGGCTATGGCTACACCTTC
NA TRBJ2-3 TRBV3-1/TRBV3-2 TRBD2 CASSRGLAGPSTDTQYF TGTGCCAGCAGCCGGGGACTAGCGGGCCCTAGCACAGATACGCAGTATTTT
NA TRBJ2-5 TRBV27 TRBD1 CASSLSGTTGETQYF TGTGCCAGCAGTTTGAGCGGTACGACAGGGGAGACCCAGTACTTC
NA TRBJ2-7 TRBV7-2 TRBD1 CASSLTRDRAYEQYF TGTGCCAGCAGCTTAACTAGGGACAGAGCCTACGAGCAGTACTTC
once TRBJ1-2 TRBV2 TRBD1 CASSQGQGIGGYTF TGTGCCAGCAGTCAGGGACAGGGTATCGGAGGCTACACCTTC
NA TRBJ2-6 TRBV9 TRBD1 CASSVGSPTGAPSAGANVLTF TGTGCCAGCAGCGTAGGATCCCCGACAGGGGCTCCGTCCGCTGGGGCCAACGTCCTGACTTTC